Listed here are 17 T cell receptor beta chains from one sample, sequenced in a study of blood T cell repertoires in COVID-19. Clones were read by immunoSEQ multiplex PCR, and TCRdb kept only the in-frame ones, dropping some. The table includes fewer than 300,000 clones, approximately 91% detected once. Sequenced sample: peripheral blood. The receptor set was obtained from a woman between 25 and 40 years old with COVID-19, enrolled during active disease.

The CDR3 sequence is CATLAGSSYEQYF. The CDR3 nucleotides are TGTGCCACTCTAGCGGGATCCTCCTACGAGCAGTACTTC. The chain uses TRBV6-5 and TRBJ2-7, with 9 nucleotides matching TRBD2. The V gene's germline CDR1 is MNHEY and CDR2 SVGAGI. The CDR3 runs 13 residues. V dropped 10 bases and J dropped 0; count of bases not matched to a gene: 4.

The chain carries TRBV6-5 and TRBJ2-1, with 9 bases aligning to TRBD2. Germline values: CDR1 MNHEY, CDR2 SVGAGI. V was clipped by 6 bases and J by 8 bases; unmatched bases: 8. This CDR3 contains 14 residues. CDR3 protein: CASSRRVAGDEQFF. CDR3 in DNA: TGTGCCAGCAGCCGCCGGGTAGCGGGAGATGAGCAGTTCTTC.

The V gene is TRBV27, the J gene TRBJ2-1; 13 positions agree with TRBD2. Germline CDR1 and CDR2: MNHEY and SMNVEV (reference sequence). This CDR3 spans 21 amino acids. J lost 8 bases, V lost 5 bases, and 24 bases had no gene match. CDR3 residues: CASSTLYREGLAGVGYDEQFF. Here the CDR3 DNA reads TGTGCCAGCAGTACCCTATACAGGGAAGGACTAGCGGGAGTCGGGTACGATGAGCAGTTCTTC.

The CDR3 loop reads CASSLDRNYGYTF. In DNA, the CDR3 is TGTGCCAGCAGCTTAGACAGAAACTATGGCTACACCTTC. This chain connects TRBV11-2 to TRBJ1-2; no firm D call. The CDR3 has 13 amino acids. The V end was cut by 0 bases, the J end by 2 bases, with 4 bases between. Germline V gives CDR1 SGHAT, CDR2 FQNNGV.

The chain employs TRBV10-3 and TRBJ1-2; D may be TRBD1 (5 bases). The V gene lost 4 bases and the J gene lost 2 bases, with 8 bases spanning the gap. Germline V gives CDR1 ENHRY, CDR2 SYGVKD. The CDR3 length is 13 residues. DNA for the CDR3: TGTGCCATCAGTGGGCAGGGAAACTATGGCTACACCTTC. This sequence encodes CAISGQGNYGYTF.

The CDR3 here is CASTLGASGRASEETQYF. The CDR3, as DNA: TGTGCCAGCACCCTTGGGGCTAGCGGGAGGGCCTCGGAGGAGACCCAGTACTTC. This chain uses TRBV27 with TRBJ2-5; TRBD2 agrees at 12 bases. CDR3 size: 18 residues. Germline V gene data show CDR1 as MNHEY and CDR2 as SMNVEV (reference sequence). The trim removed 7 bases at V and 5 bases at J, leaving 17 bases unmatched.

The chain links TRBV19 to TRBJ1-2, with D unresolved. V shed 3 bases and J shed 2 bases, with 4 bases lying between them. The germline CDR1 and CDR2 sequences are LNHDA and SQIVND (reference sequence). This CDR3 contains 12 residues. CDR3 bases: TGTGCCAGTAGTATCCCAAACTATGGCTACACCTTC. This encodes CASSIPNYGYTF. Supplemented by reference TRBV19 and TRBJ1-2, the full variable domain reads DGGITQSPKYLFRKEGQNVTLSCEQNLNHDAMYWYRQDPGQGLRLIYYSQIVNDFQKGDIAEGYSVSREKKESFPLTVTSAQKNPTAFYLCASSIPNYGYTFGSGTRLTVV.

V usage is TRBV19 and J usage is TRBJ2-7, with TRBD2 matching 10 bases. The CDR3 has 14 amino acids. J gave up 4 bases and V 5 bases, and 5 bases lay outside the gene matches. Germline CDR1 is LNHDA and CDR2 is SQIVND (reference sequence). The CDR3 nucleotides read TGTGCCAGTAGTCCCGTAGCGGGAGGATACGAGCAGTACTTC. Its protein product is CASSPVAGGYEQYF.

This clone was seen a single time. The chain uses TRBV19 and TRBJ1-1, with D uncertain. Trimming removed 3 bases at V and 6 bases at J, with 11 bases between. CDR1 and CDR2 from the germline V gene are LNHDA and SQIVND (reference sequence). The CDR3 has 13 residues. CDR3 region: CASSIEGAAEAFF. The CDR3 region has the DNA TGTGCCAGTAGTATTGAGGGCGCGGCTGAAGCTTTCTTT.

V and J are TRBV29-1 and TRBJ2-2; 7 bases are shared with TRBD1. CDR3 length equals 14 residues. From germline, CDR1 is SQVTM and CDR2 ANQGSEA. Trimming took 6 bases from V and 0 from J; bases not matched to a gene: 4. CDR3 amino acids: CSVTGTANTGELFF. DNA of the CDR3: TGCAGCGTGACCGGGACAGCGAACACCGGGGAGCTGTTTTTT.

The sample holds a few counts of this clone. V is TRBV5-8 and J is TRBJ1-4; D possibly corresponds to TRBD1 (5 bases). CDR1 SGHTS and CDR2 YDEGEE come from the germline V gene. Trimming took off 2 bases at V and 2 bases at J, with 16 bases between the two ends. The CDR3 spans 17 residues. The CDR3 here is CASSFLQVLGTNEKLFF. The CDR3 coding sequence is TGTGCCAGCAGCTTCTTACAGGTCTTAGGGACTAATGAAAAACTGTTTTTT.

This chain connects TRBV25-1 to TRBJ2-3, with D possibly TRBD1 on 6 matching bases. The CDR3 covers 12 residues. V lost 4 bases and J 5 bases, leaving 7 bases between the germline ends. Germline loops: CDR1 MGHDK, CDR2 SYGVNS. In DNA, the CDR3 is TGTGCCAGCAGTGGAGGGGGAGATACGCAGTATTTT. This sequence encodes CASSGGGDTQYF.

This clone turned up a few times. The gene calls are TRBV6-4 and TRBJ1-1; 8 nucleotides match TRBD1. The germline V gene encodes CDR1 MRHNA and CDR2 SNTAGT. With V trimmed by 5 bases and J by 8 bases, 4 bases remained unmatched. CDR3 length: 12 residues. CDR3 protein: CASSSGGREAFF. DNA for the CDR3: TGTGCCAGCAGTTCAGGGGGCCGGGAAGCTTTCTTT.

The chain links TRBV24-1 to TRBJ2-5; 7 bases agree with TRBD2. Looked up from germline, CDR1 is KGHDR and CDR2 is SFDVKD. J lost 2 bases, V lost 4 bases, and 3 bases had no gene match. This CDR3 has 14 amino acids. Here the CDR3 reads CATSEGGGQETQYF. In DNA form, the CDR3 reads TGTGCCACCAGTGAGGGGGGGGGACAAGAGACCCAGTACTTC.

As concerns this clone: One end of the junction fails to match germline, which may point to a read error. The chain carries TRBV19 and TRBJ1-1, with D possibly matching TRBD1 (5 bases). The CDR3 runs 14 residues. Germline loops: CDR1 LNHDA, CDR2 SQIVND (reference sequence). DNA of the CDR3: TGCGCCAGTAGTATTCGGGGGGGGGATACTGAAGCTTTCTTT. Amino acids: CASSIRGGDTEAFF.

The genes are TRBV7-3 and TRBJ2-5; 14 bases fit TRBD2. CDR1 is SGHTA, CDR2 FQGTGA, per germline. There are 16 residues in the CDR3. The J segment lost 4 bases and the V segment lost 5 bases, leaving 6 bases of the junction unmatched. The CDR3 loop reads CASSPIGLAGGETQYF. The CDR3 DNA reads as TGTGCCAGCAGCCCTATTGGACTAGCGGGAGGAGAGACCCAGTACTTC.

The CDR3 loop reads CAWSADRLQETQYF. CDR3 in DNA: TGTGCCTGGAGTGCAGACAGGCTTCAAGAGACCCAGTACTTC. The chain is built from TRBV30 and TRBJ2-5, with D maybe TRBD1 (6 bases). This CDR3 spans 14 amino acids. Germline CDR1 and CDR2: GTSNPN and SVGIG (reference sequence). V dropped 1 base and J dropped 2 bases, with 11 bases sitting between them. Supplemented by reference TRBV30 and TRBJ2-5, the full variable domain reads SQTIHQWPATLVQPVGSPLSLECTVEGTSNPNLYWYRQAAGRGLQLLFYSVGIGQISSEVPQNLSASRPQDRQFILSSKKLLLSDSGFYLCAWSADRLQETQYFGPGTRLLVL.